This T cell receptor (beta chain) was documented in a study of blood T cell repertoires in COVID-19. Study-wide context: Sites across the United States, Italy and Spain contributed samples from acute and convalescent COVID-19. Sample material is recorded as cDNA or gDNA derived from T cells, B-cell-depleted T cells, or PBMCs.

The CDR3 loop spans 16 amino acids. Germline trimming cut 2 bases from V and 0 bases from J; bases unmatched to any gene: 8. Germline values: CDR1 SGHRS, CDR2 YFSETQ. In the source study's methods: Estimation of nucleated cell counts relied on the amplification of reference gene primers. Assay: immunoSEQ multiplex PCR; the TCRdb copy retains only in-frame clones and omits some. V, J and clone size derive from that table, while D and trimming were established from the DNA sequence. This sample has 130,000 to 150,000 clones, with roughly 76% found just once. The rearrangement uses TRBV5-1 and TRBJ2-7; 7 bases are a match to TRBD1. The sample comprised peripheral blood. The sequence was obtained from a man older than 75 with acute or convalescent COVID-19. This CDR3 reads CASSFKFAGGSYEQYF. The CDR3 DNA reads as TGCGCCAGCAGCTTCAAGTTTGCAGGGGGCTCCTACGAGCAGTACTTC.